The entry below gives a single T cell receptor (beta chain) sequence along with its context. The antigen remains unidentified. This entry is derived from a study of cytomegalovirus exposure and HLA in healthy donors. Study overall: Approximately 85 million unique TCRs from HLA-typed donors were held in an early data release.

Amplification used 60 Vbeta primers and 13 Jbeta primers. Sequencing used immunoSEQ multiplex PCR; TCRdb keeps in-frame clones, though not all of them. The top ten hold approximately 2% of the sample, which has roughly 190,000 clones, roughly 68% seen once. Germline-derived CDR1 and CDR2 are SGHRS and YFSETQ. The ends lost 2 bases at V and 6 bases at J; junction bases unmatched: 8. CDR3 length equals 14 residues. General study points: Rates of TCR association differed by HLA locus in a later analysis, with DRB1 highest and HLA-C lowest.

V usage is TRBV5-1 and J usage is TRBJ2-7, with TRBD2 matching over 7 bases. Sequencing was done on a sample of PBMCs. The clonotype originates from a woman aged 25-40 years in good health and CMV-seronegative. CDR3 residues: CASSFQGGEGEQYF. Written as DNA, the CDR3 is TGCGCCAGCAGCTTCCAGGGAGGGGAGGGCGAGCAGTACTTC.